Shown below are 3 T cell receptor beta chains from a single sample sequenced in a study of OX40 agonist ivuxolimab in advanced cancers. Using immunoSEQ multiplex PCR, the repertoire was profiled, and TCRdb retains in-frame clones only, with some absent. The repertoire holds about 50,000 clones, with roughly 79% as singletons. This specimen consisted of CD4+ or CD8+ T cells sorted from blood, obtained in a trial of the OX40 agonist ivuxolimab. These receptors were collected from an adult with an advanced solid tumor such as melanoma, head and neck, liver or kidney cancer.

The chain has TRBV28 and TRBJ1-5; tentatively, D is TRBD1 (5 bases). V dropped 5 bases and J dropped 0 bases, with 11 bases sitting between them. This CDR3 is 15 amino acids long. Per the germline V gene, CDR1 is MDHEN and CDR2 is SYDVKM. In DNA form, the CDR3 reads TGTGCCAGCAGTGAACAGGAATTTAGCAATCAGCCCCAGCATTTT. Translation: CASSEQEFSNQPQHF.

The chain employs TRBV9 and TRBJ2-3, with a weak D call TRBD1 (5 bases). The CDR3 runs 14 residues. Trimming stripped 2 bases from V and 6 bases from J, with 13 bases between. In germline, CDR1 is SGDLS, CDR2 YYNGEE. The CDR3 DNA reads as TGTGCCAGCAGCGTCAACCCAGGGCGCGATACGCAGTATTTT. Amino acid sequence: CASSVNPGRDTQYF.

In the case of this clone: Other nucleotide sequences in the sample specify the same CDR3. J is TRBJ2-1 and V is TRBV5-1; possibly TRBD2 for D (5 bases). Trimming removed 1 base from V and 7 bases from J, with 6 bases in between. The CDR3 is made up of 12 amino acids. Germline V gives CDR1 SGHRS, CDR2 YFSETQ. The CDR3 protein is CASSLPGNEQFF. CDR3 coding DNA: TGCGCCAGCAGCTTGCCGGGGAATGAGCAGTTCTTC.